Sequencing of this T cell receptor beta chain was carried out in a study of a mutant IDH1 vaccine in newly diagnosed glioma. Profiling relied on immunoSEQ multiplex PCR, and the TCRdb table lists in-frame clones only, not all of them. The repertoire includes about 58,000 clones, about 81% of them detected once, and nearly 7.5% sits in the top ten. Sample time point: week 5, during vaccination. Vaccine doses each comprised 300 ug of mutant IDH1 20-mer peptide, with topical imiquimod. Study results and limitations: Apparently, pseudoprogression bore no relation to changes among the top peripheral T cell clonotypes.

J gave up 11 bases and V 3 bases, and 8 bases lay outside the gene matches. The CDR3 has 14 residues. The germline gives CDR1 SGDLS, CDR2 YYNGEE. On this clone: Its antigen is as yet unknown.

This clonotype was obtained from a woman aged 45 to 65 with glioma. The rearrangement links TRBV9 to TRBJ1-4; TRBD1 aligns across 9 bases. Sequenced material: PBMCs, taken from a glioma patient whose treatment included an IDH1 peptide vaccine. CDR3 sequence: CASSATGGAGKLFF. CDR3 coding DNA: TGTGCCAGCAGCGCAACAGGGGGCGCGGGGAAACTGTTTTTT.